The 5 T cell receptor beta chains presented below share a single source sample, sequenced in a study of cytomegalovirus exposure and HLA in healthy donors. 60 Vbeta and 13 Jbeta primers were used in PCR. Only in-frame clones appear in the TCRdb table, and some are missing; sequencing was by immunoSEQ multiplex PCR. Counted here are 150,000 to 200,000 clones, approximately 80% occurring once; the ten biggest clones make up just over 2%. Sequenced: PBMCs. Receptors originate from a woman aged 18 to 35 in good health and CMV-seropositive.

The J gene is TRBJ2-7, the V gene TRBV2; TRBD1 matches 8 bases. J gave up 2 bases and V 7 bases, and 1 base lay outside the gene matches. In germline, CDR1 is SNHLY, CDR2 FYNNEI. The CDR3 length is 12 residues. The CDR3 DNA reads TGTGCCAGCACAGGGGGCCCCTACGAGCAGTACTTC. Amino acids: CASTGGPYEQYF.

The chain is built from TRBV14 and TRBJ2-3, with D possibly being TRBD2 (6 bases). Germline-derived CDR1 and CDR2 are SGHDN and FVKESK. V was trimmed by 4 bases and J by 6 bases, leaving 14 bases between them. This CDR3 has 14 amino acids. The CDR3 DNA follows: TGTGCCAGCAGCCGCGACCCTAGCGCGGATACGCAGTATTTT. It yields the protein CASSRDPSADTQYF.

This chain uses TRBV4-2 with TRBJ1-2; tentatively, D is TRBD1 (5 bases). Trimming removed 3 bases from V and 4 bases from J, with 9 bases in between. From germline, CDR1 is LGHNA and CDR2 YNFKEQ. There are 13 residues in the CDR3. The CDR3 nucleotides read TGTGCCAGCAGCCAGCAGGGTACCTATGGCTACACCTTC. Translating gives CASSQQGTYGYTF.

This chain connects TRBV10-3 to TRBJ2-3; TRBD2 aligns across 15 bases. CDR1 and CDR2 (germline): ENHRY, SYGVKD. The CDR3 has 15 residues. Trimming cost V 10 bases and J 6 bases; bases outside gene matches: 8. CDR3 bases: TGTGCCACCGGACTAGCGGGGGGGCGGTCCGATACGCAGTATTTT. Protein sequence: CATGLAGGRSDTQYF.

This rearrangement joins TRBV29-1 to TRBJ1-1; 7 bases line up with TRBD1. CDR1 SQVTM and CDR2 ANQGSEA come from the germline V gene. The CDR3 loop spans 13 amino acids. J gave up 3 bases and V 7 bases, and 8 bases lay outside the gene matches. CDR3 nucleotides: TGCAGCGGTTCGGACAGGCTAGACACTGAAGCTTTCTTT. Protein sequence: CSGSDRLDTEAFF.